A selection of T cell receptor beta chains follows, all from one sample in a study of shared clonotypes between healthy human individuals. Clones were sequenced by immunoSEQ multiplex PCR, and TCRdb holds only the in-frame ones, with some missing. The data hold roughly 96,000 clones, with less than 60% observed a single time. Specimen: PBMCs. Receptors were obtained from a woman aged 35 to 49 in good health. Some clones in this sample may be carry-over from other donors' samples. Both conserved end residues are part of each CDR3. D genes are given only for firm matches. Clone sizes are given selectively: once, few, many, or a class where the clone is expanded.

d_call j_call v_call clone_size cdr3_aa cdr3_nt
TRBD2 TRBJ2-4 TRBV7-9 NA CASSLLGDYQNIQYF TGTGCCAGCAGCTTACTTGGGGACTACCAAAACATTCAGTACTTC
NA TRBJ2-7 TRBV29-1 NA CSARTGEAYEQYF TGCAGCGCCCGGACGGGGGAGGCCTACGAGCAGTACTTC
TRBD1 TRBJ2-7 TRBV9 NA CASSPLTGTGLYEQYF TGTGCCAGCAGCCCGCTGACCGGGACAGGGTTATACGAGCAGTACTTC
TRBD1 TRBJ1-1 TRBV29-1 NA CSGEDRENEAFF TGCAGCGGTGAGGACAGGGAGAATGAAGCTTTCTTT
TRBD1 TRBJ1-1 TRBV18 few CASSPLTGGLTEAFF TGTGCCAGCTCACCACTTACAGGGGGACTGACTGAAGCTTTCTTT
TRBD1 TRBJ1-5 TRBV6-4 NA CARPGDRGWNQPQHF TGTGCCAGGCCGGGGGACAGGGGGTGGAATCAGCCCCAGCATTTT
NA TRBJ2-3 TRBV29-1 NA CSVARGSTDTQYF TGCAGCGTTGCTCGGGGAAGCACAGATACGCAGTATTTT
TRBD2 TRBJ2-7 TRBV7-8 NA CASSPTRTSGSYEQYF TGTGCCAGCAGCCCAACCCGGACTAGCGGGAGTTACGAGCAGTACTTC
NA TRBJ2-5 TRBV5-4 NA CASSFTGAPRGTQYF TGTGCCAGCAGCTTTACGGGAGCGCCCAGGGGGACCCAGTACTTC
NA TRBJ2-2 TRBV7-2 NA CASKGSNTGELFF TGTGCCAGCAAAGGGTCGAACACCGGGGAGCTGTTTTTT
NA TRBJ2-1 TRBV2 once CASSEWGLSLYNEQFF TGTGCCAGCAGTGAATGGGGCCTTTCCCTTTACAATGAGCAGTTCTTC
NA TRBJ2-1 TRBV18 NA CASSPPMDSPREQFF TGTGCCAGCTCACCACCGATGGACTCCCCCCGTGAGCAGTTCTTC
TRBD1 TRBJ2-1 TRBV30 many CAWSDISGGNEQFF TGTGCCTGGAGTGATATTTCAGGGGGCAATGAGCAGTTCTTC
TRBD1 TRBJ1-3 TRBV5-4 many CASSLAGQGATIYF TGTGCCAGCAGCTTGGCGGGACAGGGGGCTACCATATATTTT
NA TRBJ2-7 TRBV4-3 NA CASSQEGQGIYEQYF TGCGCCAGCAGCCAAGAGGGGCAGGGGATCTACGAGCAGTACTTC
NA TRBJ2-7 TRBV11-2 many CASSSQGYEQYF TGTGCCAGCAGCTCTCAGGGGTACGAGCAGTACTTC
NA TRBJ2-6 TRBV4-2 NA CASSQGSGESGANVLTF TGTGCCAGCAGCCAAGGCTCCGGGGAGAGTGGGGCCAACGTCCTGACTTTC
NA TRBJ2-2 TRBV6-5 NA CASSYDPLNTGELFF TGTGCCAGCAGTTACGATCCCCTTAACACCGGGGAGCTGTTTTTT
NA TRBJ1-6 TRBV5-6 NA CASSLVSSYNSPLHF TGTGCCAGCAGCTTGGTCAGCTCCTATAATTCACCCCTCCACTTT
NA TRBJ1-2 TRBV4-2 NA CASSLESRGYGYTF TGTGCCAGCAGCTTGGAGTCCAGGGGTTATGGCTACACCTTC
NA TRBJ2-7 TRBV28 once CASSLGGNSYEQYF TGTGCCAGCAGTTTAGGCGGAAATTCCTACGAGCAGTACTTC
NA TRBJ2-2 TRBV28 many CASSLSVGAPGELFF TGTGCCAGCAGTTTATCGGTGGGAGCCCCCGGGGAGCTGTTTTTT
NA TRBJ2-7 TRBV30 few CAWSLADRDVSEQYF TGTGCCTGGAGTCTAGCGGACAGGGATGTGTCCGAGCAGTACTTC
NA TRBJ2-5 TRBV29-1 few CSVQGHQETQYF TGCAGCGTACAGGGCCACCAAGAGACCCAGTACTTC
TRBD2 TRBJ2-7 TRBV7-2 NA CASSTPRRGRGEQYF TGTGCCAGCAGCACCCCACGGCGCGGGAGGGGCGAGCAGTACTTC
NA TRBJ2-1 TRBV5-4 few CATNAKGSYNEQFF TGTGCCACTAACGCTAAAGGGTCCTACAATGAGCAGTTCTTC
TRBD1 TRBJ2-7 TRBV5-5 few CASRSGTGGYEQYF TGTGCCAGCAGAAGCGGGACAGGGGGCTACGAGCAGTACTTC
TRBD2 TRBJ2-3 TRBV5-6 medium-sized CASSWTSGHASTDTQYF TGTGCCAGCAGCTGGACTAGCGGACATGCTAGCACAGATACGCAGTATTTT
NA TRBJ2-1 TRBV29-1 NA CSVDRLGHNEQFF TGCAGCGTTGATCGCCTCGGACACAATGAGCAGTTCTTC
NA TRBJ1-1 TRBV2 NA CASSELGTYSFF TGTGCCAGCAGTGAGCTTGGGACCTACTCTTTCTTT
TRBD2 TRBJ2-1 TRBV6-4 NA CASSVAGVNEQFF TGTGCCAGCAGCGTAGCGGGAGTTAATGAGCAGTTCTTC
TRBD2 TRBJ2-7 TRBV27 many CASSPLGREVAYEQYF TGTGCCAGCAGTCCCCTCGGGCGGGAGGTCGCCTACGAGCAGTACTTC